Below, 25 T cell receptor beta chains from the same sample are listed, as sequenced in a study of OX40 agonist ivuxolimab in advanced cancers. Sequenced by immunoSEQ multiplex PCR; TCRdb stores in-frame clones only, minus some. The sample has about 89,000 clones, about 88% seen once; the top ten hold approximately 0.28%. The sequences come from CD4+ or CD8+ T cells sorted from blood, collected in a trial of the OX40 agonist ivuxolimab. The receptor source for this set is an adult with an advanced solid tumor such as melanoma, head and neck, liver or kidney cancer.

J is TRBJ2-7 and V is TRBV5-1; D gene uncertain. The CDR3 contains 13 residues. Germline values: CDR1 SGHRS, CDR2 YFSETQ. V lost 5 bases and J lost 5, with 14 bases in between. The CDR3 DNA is TGCGCCAGCAGTAACTCCGGGTTCGACGAGCAGTACTTC. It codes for CASSNSGFDEQYF.

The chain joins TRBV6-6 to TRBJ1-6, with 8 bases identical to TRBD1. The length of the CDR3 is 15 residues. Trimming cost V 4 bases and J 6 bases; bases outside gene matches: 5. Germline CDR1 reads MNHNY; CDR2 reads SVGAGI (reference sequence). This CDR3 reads CASSSSTGANSPLHF. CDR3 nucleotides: TGTGCCAGCAGTTCCTCGACAGGGGCTAATTCACCCCTCCACTTT.

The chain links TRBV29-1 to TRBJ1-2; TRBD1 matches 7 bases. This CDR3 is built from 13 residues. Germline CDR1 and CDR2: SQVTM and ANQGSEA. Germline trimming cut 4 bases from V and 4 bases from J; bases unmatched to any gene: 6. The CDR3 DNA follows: TGCAGCGTTGTCCCAGGGGGGGGCTATGGCTACACCTTC. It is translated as CSVVPGGGYGYTF.

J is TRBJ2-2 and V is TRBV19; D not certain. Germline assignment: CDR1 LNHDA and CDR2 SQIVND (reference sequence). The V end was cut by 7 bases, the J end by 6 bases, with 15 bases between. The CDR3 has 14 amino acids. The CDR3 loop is CASTYRTGPGELFF. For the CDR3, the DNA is TGTGCCAGTACCTACCGAACGGGCCCCGGGGAGCTGTTTTTT.

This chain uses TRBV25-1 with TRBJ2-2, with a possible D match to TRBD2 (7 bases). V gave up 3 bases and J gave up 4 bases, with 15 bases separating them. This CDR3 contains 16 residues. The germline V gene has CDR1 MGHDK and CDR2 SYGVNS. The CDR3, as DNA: TGTGCCAGCAGTGAGCGCACAGGGAGGGTCACCGGGGAGCTGTTTTTT. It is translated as CASSERTGRVTGELFF.

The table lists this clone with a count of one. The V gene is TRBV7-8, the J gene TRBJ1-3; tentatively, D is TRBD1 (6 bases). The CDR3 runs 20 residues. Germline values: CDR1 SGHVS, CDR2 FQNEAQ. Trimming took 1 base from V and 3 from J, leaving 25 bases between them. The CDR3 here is CASSLGTWTVSPRDGNTIYF. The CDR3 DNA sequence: TGTGCCAGCAGCTTAGGGACCTGGACAGTATCACCCCGTGATGGAAACACCATATATTTT. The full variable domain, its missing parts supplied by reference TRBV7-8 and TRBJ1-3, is GAGVSQSPRYKVAKRGQDVALRCDPISGHVSLFWYQQALGQGPEFLTYFQNEAQLDKSGLPSDRFFAERPEGSVSTLKIQRTQQEDSAVYLCASSLGTWTVSPRDGNTIYFGEGSWLTVV.

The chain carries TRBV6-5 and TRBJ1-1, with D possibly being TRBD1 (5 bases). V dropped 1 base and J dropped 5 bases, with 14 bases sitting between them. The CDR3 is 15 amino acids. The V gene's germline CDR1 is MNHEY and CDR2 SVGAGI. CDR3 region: CASSYWGRERTEAFF. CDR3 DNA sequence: TGTGCCAGCAGTTACTGGGGCAGGGAGAGGACTGAAGCTTTCTTT.

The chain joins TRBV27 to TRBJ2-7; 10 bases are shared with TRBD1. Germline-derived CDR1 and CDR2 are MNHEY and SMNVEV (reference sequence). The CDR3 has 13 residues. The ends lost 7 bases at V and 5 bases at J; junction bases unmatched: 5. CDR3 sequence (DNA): TGTGCCAGCACCCGGGACAGGGGCCACGAGCAGTACTTC. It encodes CASTRDRGHEQYF.

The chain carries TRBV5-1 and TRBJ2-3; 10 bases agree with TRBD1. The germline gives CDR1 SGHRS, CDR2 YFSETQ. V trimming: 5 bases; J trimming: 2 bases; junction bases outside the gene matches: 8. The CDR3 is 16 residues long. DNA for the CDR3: TGCGCCAGCAGACCCGGGACAGGGGTTAACACAGATACGCAGTATTTT. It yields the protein CASRPGTGVNTDTQYF.

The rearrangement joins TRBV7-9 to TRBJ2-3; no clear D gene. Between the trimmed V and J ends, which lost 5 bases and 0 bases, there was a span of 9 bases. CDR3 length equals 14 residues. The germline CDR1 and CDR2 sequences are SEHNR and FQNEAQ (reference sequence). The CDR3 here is CASSREGSTDTQYF. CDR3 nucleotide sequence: TGTGCCAGCAGCAGAGAAGGGAGCACAGATACGCAGTATTTT.

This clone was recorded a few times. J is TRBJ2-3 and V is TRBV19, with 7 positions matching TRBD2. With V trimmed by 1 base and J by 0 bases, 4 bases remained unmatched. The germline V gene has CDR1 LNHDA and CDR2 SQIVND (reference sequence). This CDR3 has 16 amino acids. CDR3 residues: CASSIGISGSTDTQYF. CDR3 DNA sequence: TGTGCCAGTAGTATAGGAATTAGCGGGAGCACAGATACGCAGTATTTT.

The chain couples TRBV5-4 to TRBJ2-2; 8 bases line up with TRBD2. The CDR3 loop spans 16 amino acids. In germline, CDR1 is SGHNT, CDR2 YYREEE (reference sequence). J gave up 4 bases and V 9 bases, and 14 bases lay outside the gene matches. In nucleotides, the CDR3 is TGTGCCACGCACTCCGGGACTAGACCCTCCACCGGGGAGCTGTTTTTT. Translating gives CATHSGTRPSTGELFF.

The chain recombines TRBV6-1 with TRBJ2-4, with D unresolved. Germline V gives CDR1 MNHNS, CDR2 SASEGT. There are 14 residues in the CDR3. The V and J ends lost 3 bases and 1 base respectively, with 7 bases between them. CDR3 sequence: CASSDVGAKNIQYF. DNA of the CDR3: TGTGCCAGCAGTGACGTGGGGGCCAAAAACATTCAGTACTTC.

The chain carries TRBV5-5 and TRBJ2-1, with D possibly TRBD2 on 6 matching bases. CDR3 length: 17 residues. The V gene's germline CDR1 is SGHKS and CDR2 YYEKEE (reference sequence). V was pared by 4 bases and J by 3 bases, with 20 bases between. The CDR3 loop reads CASSARGGHILYNEQFF. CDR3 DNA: TGTGCCAGCAGCGCGCGGGGTGGACACATACTCTACAATGAGCAGTTCTTC.

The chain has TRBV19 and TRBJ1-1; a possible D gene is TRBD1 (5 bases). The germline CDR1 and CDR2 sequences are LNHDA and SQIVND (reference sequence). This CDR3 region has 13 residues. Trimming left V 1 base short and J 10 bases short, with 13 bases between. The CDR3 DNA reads TGTGCCAGTAGTATAGCAGAGGGGACGGGAGCTTTCTTT. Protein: CASSIAEGTGAFF.

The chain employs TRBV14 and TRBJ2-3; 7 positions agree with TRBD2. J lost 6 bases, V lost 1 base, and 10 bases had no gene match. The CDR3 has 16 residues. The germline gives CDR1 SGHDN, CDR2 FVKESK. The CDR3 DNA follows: TGTGCCAGCAGCCAAGCGGGACTATACTTGGCGGATACGCAGTATTTT. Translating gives CASSQAGLYLADTQYF.

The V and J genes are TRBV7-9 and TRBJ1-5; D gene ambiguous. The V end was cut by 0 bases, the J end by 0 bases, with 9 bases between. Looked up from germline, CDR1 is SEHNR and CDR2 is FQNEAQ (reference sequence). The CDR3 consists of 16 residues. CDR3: CASSLAKPSSNQPQHF. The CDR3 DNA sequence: TGTGCCAGCAGCTTAGCAAAGCCCTCTAGCAATCAGCCCCAGCATTTT.

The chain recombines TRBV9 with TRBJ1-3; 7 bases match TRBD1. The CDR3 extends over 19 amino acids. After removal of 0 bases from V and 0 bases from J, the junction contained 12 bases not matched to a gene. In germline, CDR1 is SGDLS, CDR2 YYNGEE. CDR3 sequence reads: CASSVGPPIQGSSGNTIYF. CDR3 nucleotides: TGTGCCAGCAGCGTAGGGCCCCCAATACAGGGGAGCTCTGGAAACACCATATATTTT.

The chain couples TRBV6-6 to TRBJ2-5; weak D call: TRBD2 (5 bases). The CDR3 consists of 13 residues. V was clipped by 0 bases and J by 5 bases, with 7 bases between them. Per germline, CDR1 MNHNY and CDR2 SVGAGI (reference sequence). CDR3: CASSYSPGETQYF. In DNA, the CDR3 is TGTGCCAGCAGTTACTCCCCGGGGGAGACCCAGTACTTC.

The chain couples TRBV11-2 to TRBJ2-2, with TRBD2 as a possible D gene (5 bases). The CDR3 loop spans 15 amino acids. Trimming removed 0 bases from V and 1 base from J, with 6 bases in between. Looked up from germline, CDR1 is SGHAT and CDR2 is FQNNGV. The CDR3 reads CASSLDGGNTGELFF. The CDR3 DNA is TGTGCCAGCAGCTTAGATGGAGGGAACACCGGGGAGCTGTTTTTT. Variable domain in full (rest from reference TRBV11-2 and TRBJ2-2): EAGVAQSPRYKIIEKRQSVAFWCNPISGHATLYWYQQILGQGPKLLIQFQNNGVVDDSQLPKDRFSAERLKGVDSTLKIQPAKLEDSAVYLCASSLDGGNTGELFFGEGSRLTVL.

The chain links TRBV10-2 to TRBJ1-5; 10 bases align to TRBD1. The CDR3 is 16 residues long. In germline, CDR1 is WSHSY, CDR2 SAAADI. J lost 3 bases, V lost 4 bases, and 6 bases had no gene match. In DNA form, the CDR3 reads TGCGCCAGCAGTGTCCTCGACAGGGGGCTCAATCAGCCCCAGCATTTT. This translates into CASSVLDRGLNQPQHF.

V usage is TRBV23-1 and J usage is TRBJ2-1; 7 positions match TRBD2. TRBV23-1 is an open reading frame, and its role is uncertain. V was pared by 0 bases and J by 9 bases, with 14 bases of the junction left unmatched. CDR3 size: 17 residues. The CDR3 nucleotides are TGCGCCAGCAGTCAATCAGGGGAGGGGCCCGCCTTGGGTGAGCAGTTCTTC. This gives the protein CASSQSGEGPALGEQFF.

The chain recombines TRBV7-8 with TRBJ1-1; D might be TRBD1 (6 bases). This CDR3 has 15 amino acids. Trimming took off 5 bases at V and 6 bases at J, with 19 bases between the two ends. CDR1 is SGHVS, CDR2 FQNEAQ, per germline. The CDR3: CASSTKQGAPAEAFF. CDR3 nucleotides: TGTGCCAGCAGCACCAAACAGGGTGCACCCGCTGAAGCTTTCTTT.

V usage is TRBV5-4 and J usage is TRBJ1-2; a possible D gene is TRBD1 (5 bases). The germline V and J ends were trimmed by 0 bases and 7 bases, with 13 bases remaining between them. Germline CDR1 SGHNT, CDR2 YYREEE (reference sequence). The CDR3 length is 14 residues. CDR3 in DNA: TGTGCCAGCAGCTTGGCCAGGGCAGAGTTTGGCTACACCTTC. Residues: CASSLARAEFGYTF.

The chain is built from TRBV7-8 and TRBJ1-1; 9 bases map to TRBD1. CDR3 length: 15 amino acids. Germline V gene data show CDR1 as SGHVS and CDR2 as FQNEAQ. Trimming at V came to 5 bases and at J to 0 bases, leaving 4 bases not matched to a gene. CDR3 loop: CASSPGQGVNTEAFF. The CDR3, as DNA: TGTGCCAGCAGCCCGGGACAGGGAGTGAACACTGAAGCTTTCTTT.